Each of the 21 T cell receptor beta chains below was sequenced from the same sample in a study of blood T cell repertoires in COVID-19 (dated by TCRdb to the early 2020s). Library preparation used the immunoSEQ multiplex PCR assay. TCRdb retrieved this table from immuneACCESS and kept in-frame rearrangements only. Not all clones are present; in checked studies, unresolved V genes account for under half, and no reason is known for the remainder. The sample profile shows around 200,000 clones; about 83% of them were found once. The ten top clones hold about 1.3% of the sample. Sequencing was performed on peripheral blood. All receptors come from a woman under 40 with COVID-19, enrolled during active disease.

The chain recombines TRBV20-1 with TRBJ1-5; perhaps TRBD1 as D (6 bases). The CDR3 is made up of 15 amino acids. With 3 bases removed from V and 0 bases from J, the gap between germline ends came to 12 bases. Germline V CDR1 and CDR2: DFQATT, SNEGSKA (reference sequence). DNA for the CDR3: TGCAGTGCTAGTGACGACAGGAATAGCAATCAGCCCCAGCATTTT. The encoded protein is CSASDDRNSNQPQHF.

This clone was recorded once. The chain links TRBV19 to TRBJ2-7; 7 bases align to TRBD1. Germline trimming cut 7 bases from V and 4 bases from J; bases unmatched to any gene: 13. Per germline, CDR1 LNHDA and CDR2 SQIVND (reference sequence). The CDR3 has 15 amino acids. The CDR3 spells CASKLRDREIYEQYF. The CDR3 DNA reads as TGTGCCAGTAAGCTCCGGGACAGAGAAATTTACGAGCAGTACTTC.

Details on this clone: Different DNA sequences within this sample yield the same CDR3. The chain employs TRBV5-1 and TRBJ2-3, with TRBD2 identical over 10 bases. Germline V gene data show CDR1 as SGHRS and CDR2 as YFSETQ. This CDR3 is 14 amino acids long. The J segment lost 1 base and the V segment lost 4 bases, leaving 0 bases of the junction unmatched. The CDR3 region has the DNA TGCGCCAGCAGCCTAGCGGGAGGCACAGATACGCAGTATTTT. This codes for CASSLAGGTDTQYF.

The chain uses TRBV7-9 and TRBJ1-1; TRBD1 aligns across 8 bases. Looked up from germline, CDR1 is SEHNR and CDR2 is FQNEAQ (reference sequence). Trimming cost V 2 bases and J 1 base; bases outside gene matches: 3. This CDR3 spans 15 amino acids. CDR3 in DNA: TGTGCCAGCAGCTTACAGGGGGCAGAGAACACTGAAGCTTTCTTT. Its translation: CASSLQGAENTEAFF.

This chain links TRBV9 with TRBJ2-6; tentative D call: TRBD2 (5 bases). Germline V lookup: CDR1 SGDLS, CDR2 YYNGEE. Trimming shortened V by 3 bases and J by 0 bases, and 19 bases separated the two germline ends. The CDR3 spans 19 residues. For the CDR3, the DNA is TGTGCCAGCAGCGCCCCTCGTGGGCAGGCGGGCTCTGGGGCCAACGTCCTGACTTTC. This encodes CASSAPRGQAGSGANVLTF.

This sequence joins TRBV6-1 and TRBJ1-2, with D hard to call. Germline lookup yields CDR1 MNHNS and CDR2 SASEGT. Trimming cost V 2 bases and J 4 bases, with 14 bases left between them. This CDR3 has 15 residues. The DNA of the CDR3 is TGTGCCAGCAGTGAAATAAACAGCTACCTCTATGGCTACACCTTC. Protein sequence: CASSEINSYLYGYTF.

V gene TRBV27 combines with J gene TRBJ2-3; possibly TRBD2 for D (7 bases). Per the germline V gene, CDR1 is MNHEY and CDR2 is SMNVEV (reference sequence). The length of the CDR3 is 14 residues. Trimming left V 8 bases short and J 5 bases short, with 17 bases between. The CDR3 coding sequence is TGTGCCAGCGCAATTGGGGGGGCGGAAGATACGCAGTATTTT. Protein: CASAIGGAEDTQYF.

The chain employs TRBV5-6 and TRBJ1-2, with unresolved D. The V end was cut by 0 bases, the J end by 0 bases, with 6 bases between. CDR1 is SGHDT and CDR2 is YYEEEE in the germline V gene. There are 14 residues in the CDR3. CDR3 sequence: CASSLGGANYGYTF. The CDR3 DNA is TGTGCCAGCAGCTTGGGCGGAGCTAACTATGGCTACACCTTC.

This chain uses TRBV2 with TRBJ2-7, with 7 bases fitting TRBD1. V lost 5 bases and J lost 1; bases outside the gene matches: 5. The CDR3 spans 14 residues. Germline V lookup: CDR1 SNHLY, CDR2 FYNNEI. The CDR3 DNA follows: TGTGCCAGCAGTAGGGAGACAGGGTCCTACGAGCAGTACTTC. Translated: CASSRETGSYEQYF.

The chain has TRBV7-9 and TRBJ2-5; the D gene is possibly TRBD1 (5 bases). In germline, CDR1 is SEHNR, CDR2 FQNEAQ (reference sequence). The CDR3 sequence is 16 residues long. Trimming removed 6 bases from V and 1 base from J, with 18 bases in between. The CDR3 is CASRGAGKGTQETQYF. CDR3 bases: TGTGCCAGCAGAGGGGCAGGGAAAGGTACCCAAGAGACCCAGTACTTC.

This sequence joins TRBV6-6 and TRBJ1-1, with D uncertain. This CDR3 comprises 13 residues. CDR1 is MNHNY, CDR2 SVGAGI, per germline (reference sequence). V lost 4 bases, J lost 1 base, and 7 bases lay in between. CDR3: CASSLRENTEAFF. DNA of the CDR3: TGTGCCAGCAGTTTGCGGGAGAACACTGAAGCTTTCTTT.

This chain links TRBV4-3 with TRBJ1-4, with D unclear. The CDR3 is 13 amino acids. The germline V and J ends were trimmed by 5 bases and 7 bases, with 11 bases remaining between them. Germline V CDR1 and CDR2: LGHNA, YSLEER. The CDR3 loop is CASSYAAGEKLFF. DNA for the CDR3: TGCGCCAGCAGCTACGCGGCCGGTGAAAAACTGTTTTTT.

This chain connects TRBV24-1 to TRBJ2-6; D gene uncertain. Germline loops: CDR1 KGHDR, CDR2 SFDVKD. Trimming pared 5 bases from V and 2 bases from J, leaving 12 bases between. This CDR3 contains 16 residues. For the CDR3, the DNA is TGTGCCACCAGTGGGGCAGGCAGTACTGGGGCCAACGTCCTGACTTTC. It yields the protein CATSGAGSTGANVLTF.

The genes are TRBV3-1 (or the pseudogene TRBV3-2) and TRBJ2-3; 8 bases line up with TRBD1. This CDR3 contains 18 residues. V lost 1 base and J lost 2; bases outside the gene matches: 11. Germline V gene sequence: CDR1 LGHDT, CDR2 YNNKEL (reference sequence). The CDR3 sequence is CASSQGPSTGEDTDTQYF. For the CDR3, the DNA is TGTGCCAGCAGCCAAGGCCCCTCGACAGGGGAGGACACAGATACGCAGTATTTT.

This chain links TRBV19 with TRBJ2-5; TRBD1 aligns across 8 bases. Germline V CDR1 and CDR2: LNHDA, SQIVND (reference sequence). V lost 5 bases and J lost 2; bases outside the gene matches: 4. CDR3 length equals 14 residues. CDR3 in amino acids: CASSPGQGQETQYF. In nucleotides, the CDR3 is TGTGCCAGTAGTCCTGGACAGGGACAAGAGACCCAGTACTTC. The full variable domain, rest sourced from reference TRBV19 and TRBJ2-5, is DGGITQSPKYLFRKEGQNVTLSCEQNLNHDAMYWYRQDPGQGLRLIYYSQIVNDFQKGDIAEGYSVSREKKESFPLTVTSAQKNPTAFYLCASSPGQGQETQYFGPGTRLLVL.

This sequence joins TRBV3-1 (or the pseudogene TRBV3-2) and TRBJ1-3, with D perhaps TRBD1 (5 bases). The germline V gene encodes CDR1 LGHDT and CDR2 YNNKEL (reference sequence). V lost 1 base and J 3 bases, leaving 7 bases between the germline ends. The CDR3 runs 14 residues. CDR3 sequence (DNA): TGTGCCAGCAGCCAAGCAGGGATTGGAAACACCATATATTTT. This gives the protein CASSQAGIGNTIYF.

The CDR3 DNA reads as TGTGCCACCAGCAGGACGACAGGGGGCACAGATACGCAGTATTTT. This codes for CATSRTTGGTDTQYF. V is TRBV15 and J is TRBJ2-3; 8 bases map to TRBD1. Germline assignment: CDR1 LNHNV and CDR2 YYDKDF (reference sequence). V gave up 3 bases and J gave up 1 base; unmatched junction bases: 3. CDR3 length: 15 residues.

The V call is TRBV30, the J call TRBJ1-6; 10 nucleotides match TRBD1. V shed 0 bases, J shed 7 bases, and the junction held 6 bases outside the gene matches. This CDR3 comprises 16 residues. CDR1 is GTSNPN, CDR2 SVGIG, per germline (reference sequence). CDR3 sequence reads: CAWSVFGQGENSPLHF. CDR3 sequence (DNA): TGTGCCTGGAGTGTATTCGGACAGGGGGAGAATTCACCCCTCCACTTT.

This clone turned up a few times. This chain uses TRBV5-4 with TRBJ1-1; 10 bases are shared with TRBD1. V shed 4 bases, J shed 1 base, and the junction held 1 base outside the gene matches. Germline CDR1 reads SGHNT; CDR2 reads YYREEE (reference sequence). CDR3 length equals 14 residues. The CDR3 is CASSGQGENTEAFF. In DNA form, the CDR3 reads TGTGCCAGCAGCGGACAGGGGGAGAACACTGAAGCTTTCTTT.

The chain joins TRBV4-1 to TRBJ2-1, with TRBD1 identical over 9 bases. This CDR3 has 15 residues. V lost 3 bases and J lost 5; bases outside the gene matches: 5. Germline-derived CDR1 and CDR2 are MGHRA and YSYEKL. In nucleotides, the CDR3 is TGCGCCAGCAGCCACCGGGACAGGGACAACAATGAGCAGTTCTTC. Protein product: CASSHRDRDNNEQFF.

This clone was counted a single time. The chain has TRBV7-2 and TRBJ2-5; a possible D gene is TRBD2 (5 bases). The length of the CDR3 is 13 residues. Germline CDR1 and CDR2: SGHTA and FQGNSA. V lost 2 bases, J lost 4 bases, and 8 bases lay in between. The CDR3 spells CASSLSSPETQYF. CDR3 bases: TGTGCCAGCAGCTTATCTAGCCCAGAGACCCAGTACTTC.